This TCR beta chain was obtained from a study of cytomegalovirus exposure and HLA in healthy donors. V was pared by 6 bases and J by 5 bases, with 10 bases between. This CDR3 has 12 amino acids. The V gene's germline CDR1 is MNHEY and CDR2 SMNVEV (reference sequence). As for this clone: Its antigen is not identified.

PCR was performed using 60 Vbeta and 13 Jbeta primers. TCRdb's table, derived via immunoSEQ multiplex PCR, lists solely in-frame clones and lacks some. The table has about 150,000 clones, approximately 80% seen once. Healthy people donating bone marrow made up the donors. Study-wide points: For TCR beta chains, V- and J-gene trimming was later linked to a missense DCLRE1C variant. Earlier analysis looked at TCR beta V segments, and most were productive about 90% or about 30% of the time. Most sequenced TCRs were rare (though some public TCRs occurred in many donors).

The clonotype comes from a man aged 25-45 years in good health and CMV-seronegative. The sample consisted of PBMCs. The chain uses TRBV27 and TRBJ1-1; D may be TRBD1 (5 bases). CDR3 nucleotide sequence: TGTGCCAGCAGAAGGACACAGACTGAAGCTTTCTTT. This gives the protein CASRRTQTEAFF.